The 8 T cell receptor beta chains below were found in one sample sequenced in a study of tumor and adjacent non-tumor tissue in lung cancer. RNA was extracted from bulk tissue without any cell sorting. More than 3 cm separated this lung sample from the edge of the tumor. Three rounds of nested PCR, following a modified ARM-PCR protocol, produced the TCRbeta library. TCRdb re-derived calls from the multiplex PCR reads in MiXCR, one entry per CDR3 protein. Of about 90,000 distinct CDR3 sequences listed, 75% to 85% are singletons. The sequenced sample was distant non-tumor lung tissue. All receptors derive from a woman between 50 and 59 years old with non-small cell lung cancer.

As regards this clonotype: The missing conserved phenylalanine or tryptophan at the end of this CDR3 makes a read error likely. The chain links TRBV7-9 to TRBJ2-1, with 10 nucleotides matching TRBD2. V was pared by 4 bases and J by 10 bases, with 19 bases of the junction left unmatched. Germline-derived CDR1 and CDR2 are SEHNR and FQNEAQ (reference sequence). This CDR3 contains 18 residues. The CDR3 protein is CASSSPPGTSVGLKEQFL. The CDR3 coding sequence is TGTGCCAGCAGCTCGCCACCTGGGACTAGCGTGGGACTAAAAGAGCAGTTCTTA.

Points on this clonotype: One end of the junction is discordant with germline, which a read error may explain. V gene TRBV14 combines with J gene TRBJ2-6; perhaps TRBD2 as D (6 bases). This CDR3 has 17 amino acids. Germline V gives CDR1 SGHDN, CDR2 FVKESK. The CDR3: CASRQGGGMSGANVLTF. The DNA for the CDR3 is TGTGCCAGCAGGCAAGGAGGCGGGATGTCTGGGGCCAACGTACTGACTTTC. The variable domain in full, completed from reference TRBV14 and TRBJ2-6, reads EAGVTQFPSHSVIEKGQTVTLRCDPISGHDNLYWYRRVMGKEIKFLLHFVKESKQDESGMPNNRFLAERTGGTYSTLKVQPAELEDSGVYFCASRQGGGMSGANVLTFGAGSRLTVL.

Points on this clonotype: Germline and junction disagree at one end, which may indicate a read error. J is TRBJ1-5 and V is TRBV19; no clear D gene. This CDR3 is 12 amino acids long. Germline V gene sequence: CDR1 LNHDA, CDR2 SQIVND (reference sequence). CDR3 coding DNA: TGTGCCGGTAGTGTGGCATACGTACCCCAGCATTTT. It codes for CAGSVAYVPQHF. Full variable domain (remainder filled in from reference TRBV19 and TRBJ1-5): DGGITQSPKYLFRKEGQNVTLSCEQNLNHDAMYWYRQDPGQGLRLIYYSQIVNDFQKGDIAEGYSVSREKKESFPLTVTSAQKNPTAFYLCAGSVAYVPQHFGDGTRLSIL.

Of note for this clonotype: Possible read error: a much larger clone is one base away. The CDR3: CASGVAGYEPYF. CDR3 sequence (DNA): TGTGCCAGCGGGGTTGCGGGCTACGAGCCGTACTTC. The V gene is TRBV28, the J gene TRBJ2-7; tentative D call: TRBD2 (5 bases). Germline CDR1 is MDHEN and CDR2 is SYDVKM. The CDR3 runs 12 residues.

Points on this clonotype: The junction departs from germline at one end; a sequencing error may be responsible. The chain joins TRBV5-6 to TRBJ2-7; a weak D match, TRBD1 (7 bases). This CDR3 region has 14 residues. Germline assignment: CDR1 SGHDT and CDR2 YYEEEE. CDR3 residues: CASTTQGDSYEQYF. Written as DNA, the CDR3 is TGTGCCAGCACCACTCAGGGGGACTCCTACGAACAGTACTTC.

A remark on this clonotype: A read error may account for a junction end that differs from germline. The V and J genes are TRBV30 and TRBJ2-7, with D tentatively TRBD1 or TRBD2 (5 bases each). This CDR3 has 12 residues. From germline, CDR1 is GTSNPN and CDR2 SVGIG (reference sequence). DNA for the CDR3: TGTGCATGGAGCGAGGGGAAGCACGAGCAGTACTTC. Translation gives CAWSEGKHEQYF.

This clonotype has only a few counts. The chain joins TRBV11-3 to TRBJ2-3, with D possibly matching TRBD2 (6 bases). Between the trimmed V and J ends, which lost 0 bases and 11 bases, there was a span of 18 bases. The CDR3 loop spans 15 amino acids. In germline, CDR1 is SGHNT, CDR2 YENEEA. DNA for the CDR3: TGTGCCAGCAGCTTAGAGGGGAGGACCACAGAAATGCAGTATTTT. Its protein is CASSLEGRTTEMQYF.

This clonotype was observed a handful of times. This sequence joins TRBV6-1 and TRBJ2-7, with D possibly being TRBD1 (6 bases). The CDR3 extends over 12 amino acids. Looked up from germline, CDR1 is MNHNS and CDR2 is SASEGT. The CDR3 coding sequence is TGTGTCATCACTGGGGGCTACTACGAGCAGTACTTC. Translation gives CVITGGYYEQYF.